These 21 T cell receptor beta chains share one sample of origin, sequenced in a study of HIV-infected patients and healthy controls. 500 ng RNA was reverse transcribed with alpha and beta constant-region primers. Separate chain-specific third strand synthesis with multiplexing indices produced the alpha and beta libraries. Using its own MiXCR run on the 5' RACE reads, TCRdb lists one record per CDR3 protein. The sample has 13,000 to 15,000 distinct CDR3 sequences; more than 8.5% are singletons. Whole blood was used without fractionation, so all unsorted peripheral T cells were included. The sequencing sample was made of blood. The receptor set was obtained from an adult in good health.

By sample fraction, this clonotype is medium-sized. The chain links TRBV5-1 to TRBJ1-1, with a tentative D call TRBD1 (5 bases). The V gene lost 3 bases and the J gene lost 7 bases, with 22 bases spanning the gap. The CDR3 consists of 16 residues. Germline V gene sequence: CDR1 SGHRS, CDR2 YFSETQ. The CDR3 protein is CASSSGGLQGVIEAFF. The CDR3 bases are TGCGCCAGCAGCTCCGGTGGTCTCCAGGGAGTAATTGAAGCTTTCTTT.

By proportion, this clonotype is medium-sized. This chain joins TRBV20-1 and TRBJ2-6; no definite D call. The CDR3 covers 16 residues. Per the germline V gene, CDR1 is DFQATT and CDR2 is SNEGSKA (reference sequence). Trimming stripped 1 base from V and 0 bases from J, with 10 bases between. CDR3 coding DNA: TGCAGTGCTAGAGGCGCACCCCACTCTGGGGCCAACGTCCTGACTTTC. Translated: CSARGAPHSGANVLTF.

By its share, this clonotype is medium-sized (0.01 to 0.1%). Here the CDR3 DNA reads TGTGCCACCAGCCGGGACAGCAATCAGCCCCAGCATTTT. It encodes CATSRDSNQPQHF. The chain links TRBV24-1 to TRBJ1-5, with D perhaps TRBD1 (5 bases). Germline V gene lookup returns CDR1 KGHDR and CDR2 SFDVKD. This CDR3 contains 13 residues. Trimming took off 7 bases at V and 1 base at J, with 7 bases between the two ends.

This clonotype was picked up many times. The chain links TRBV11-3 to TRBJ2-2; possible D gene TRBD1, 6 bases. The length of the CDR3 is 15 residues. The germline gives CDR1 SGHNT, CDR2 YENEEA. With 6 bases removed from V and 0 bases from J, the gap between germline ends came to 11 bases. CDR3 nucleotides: TGTGCCAGCAGGCCACAGGGTGCGAACACCGGGGAGCTGTTTTTT. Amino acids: CASRPQGANTGELFF.

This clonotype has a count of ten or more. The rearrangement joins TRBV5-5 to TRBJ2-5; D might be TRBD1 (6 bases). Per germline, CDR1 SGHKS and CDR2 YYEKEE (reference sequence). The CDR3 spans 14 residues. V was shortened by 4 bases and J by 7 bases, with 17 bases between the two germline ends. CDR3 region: CASSPRQELGTQYF. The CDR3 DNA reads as TGTGCCAGCAGCCCGAGACAGGAGCTAGGGACCCAGTACTTC.

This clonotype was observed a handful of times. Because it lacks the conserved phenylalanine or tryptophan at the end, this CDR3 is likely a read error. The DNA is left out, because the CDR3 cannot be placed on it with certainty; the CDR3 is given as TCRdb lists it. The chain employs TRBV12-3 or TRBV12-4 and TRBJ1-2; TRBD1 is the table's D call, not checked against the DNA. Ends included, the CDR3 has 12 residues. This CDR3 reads CASQSGGQPEHL.

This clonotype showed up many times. The DNA of the CDR3 is TGCGCCAGCAGCCAAATTACAGGTCTCCCGCAAGAGACCCAGTACTTC. Protein sequence: CASSQITGLPQETQYF. V gene TRBV4-3 combines with J gene TRBJ2-5; tentative D call: TRBD1 (5 bases). Trimming took off 2 bases at V and 2 bases at J, with 15 bases between the two ends. The CDR3 has 16 residues. Germline V gene data show CDR1 as LGHNA and CDR2 as YSLEER.

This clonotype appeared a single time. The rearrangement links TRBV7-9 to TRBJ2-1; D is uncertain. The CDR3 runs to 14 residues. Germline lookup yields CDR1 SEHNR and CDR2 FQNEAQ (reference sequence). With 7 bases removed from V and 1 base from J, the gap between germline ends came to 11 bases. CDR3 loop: CASKGPLSYNEQFF. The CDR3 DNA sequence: TGTGCCAGCAAAGGGCCACTATCCTACAATGAGCAGTTCTTC.

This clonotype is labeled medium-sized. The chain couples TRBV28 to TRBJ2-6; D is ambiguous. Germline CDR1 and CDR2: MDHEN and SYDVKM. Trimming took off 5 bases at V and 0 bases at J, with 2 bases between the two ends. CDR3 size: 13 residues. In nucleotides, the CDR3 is TGTGCCAGCAGTAACTCTGGGGCCAACGTCCTGACTTTC. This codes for CASSNSGANVLTF.

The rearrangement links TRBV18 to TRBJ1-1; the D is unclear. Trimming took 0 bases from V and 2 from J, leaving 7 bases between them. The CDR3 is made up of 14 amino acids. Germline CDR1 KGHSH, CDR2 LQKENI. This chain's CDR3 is CASSPPGGNTEAFF. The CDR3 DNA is TGTGCCAGCTCACCACCAGGAGGTAACACTGAAGCTTTCTTT.

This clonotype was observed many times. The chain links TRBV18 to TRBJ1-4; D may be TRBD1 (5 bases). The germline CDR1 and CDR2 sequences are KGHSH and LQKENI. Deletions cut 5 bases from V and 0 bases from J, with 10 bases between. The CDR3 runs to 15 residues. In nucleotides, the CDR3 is TGTGCCAGCTCATCCACAGGACCAACTAATGAAAAACTGTTTTTT. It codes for CASSSTGPTNEKLFF.

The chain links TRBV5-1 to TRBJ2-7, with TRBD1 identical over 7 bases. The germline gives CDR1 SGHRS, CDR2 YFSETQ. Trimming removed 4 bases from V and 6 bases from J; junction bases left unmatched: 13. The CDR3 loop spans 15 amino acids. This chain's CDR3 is CASSVNRGRTSEQYF. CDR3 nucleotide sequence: TGCGCCAGCAGCGTTAACAGGGGACGGACATCCGAGCAGTACTTC.

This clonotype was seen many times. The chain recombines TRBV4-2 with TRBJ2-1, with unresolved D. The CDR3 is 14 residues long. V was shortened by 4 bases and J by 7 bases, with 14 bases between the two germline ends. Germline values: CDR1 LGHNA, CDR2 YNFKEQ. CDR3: CASSPGSVLNEQFF. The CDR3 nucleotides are TGTGCCAGCAGCCCAGGATCTGTCCTGAATGAGCAGTTCTTC.

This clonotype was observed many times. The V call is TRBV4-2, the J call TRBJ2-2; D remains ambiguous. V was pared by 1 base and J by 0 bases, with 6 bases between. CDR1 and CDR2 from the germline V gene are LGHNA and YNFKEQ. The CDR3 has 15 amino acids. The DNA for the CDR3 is TGTGCCAGCAGCCAAGTTGACGCGAACACCGGGGAGCTGTTTTTT. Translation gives CASSQVDANTGELFF.

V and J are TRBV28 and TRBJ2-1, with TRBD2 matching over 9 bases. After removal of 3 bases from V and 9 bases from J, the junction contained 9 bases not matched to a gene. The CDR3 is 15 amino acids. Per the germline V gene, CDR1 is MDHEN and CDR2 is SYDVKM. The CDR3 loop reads CASSFQAGGIGEQFF. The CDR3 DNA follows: TGTGCCAGCAGTTTCCAAGCGGGGGGTATAGGTGAGCAGTTCTTC.

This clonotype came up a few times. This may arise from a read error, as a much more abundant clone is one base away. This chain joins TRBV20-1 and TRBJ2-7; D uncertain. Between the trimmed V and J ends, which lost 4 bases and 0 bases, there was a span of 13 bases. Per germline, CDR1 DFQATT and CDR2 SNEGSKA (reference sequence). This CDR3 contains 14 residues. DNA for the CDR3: TGCAGTGCTACCACAGACCAAAGCTCCTACGAGCAGTACTTC. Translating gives CSATTDQSSYEQYF.

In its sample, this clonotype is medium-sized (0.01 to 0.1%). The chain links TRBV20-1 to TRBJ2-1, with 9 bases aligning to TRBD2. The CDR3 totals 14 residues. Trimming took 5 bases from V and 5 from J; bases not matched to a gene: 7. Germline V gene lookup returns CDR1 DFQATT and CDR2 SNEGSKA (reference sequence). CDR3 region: CSALTGTSHNEQFF. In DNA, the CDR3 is TGCAGTGCTCTGACCGGGACTAGCCACAATGAGCAGTTCTTC.

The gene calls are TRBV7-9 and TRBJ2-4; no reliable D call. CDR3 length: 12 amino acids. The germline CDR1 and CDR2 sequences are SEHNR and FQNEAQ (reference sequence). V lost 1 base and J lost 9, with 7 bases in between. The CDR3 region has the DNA TGTGCCAGCAGCTTAGACACCGGCATTCAGTACTTC. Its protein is CASSLDTGIQYF.

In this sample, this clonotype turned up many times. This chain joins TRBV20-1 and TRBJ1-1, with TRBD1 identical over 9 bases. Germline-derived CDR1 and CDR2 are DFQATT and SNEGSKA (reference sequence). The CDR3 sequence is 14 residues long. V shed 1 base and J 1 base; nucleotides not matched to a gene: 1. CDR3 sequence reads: CSARGDRANTEAFF. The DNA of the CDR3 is TGCAGTGCTAGAGGGGACAGGGCGAACACTGAAGCTTTCTTT.

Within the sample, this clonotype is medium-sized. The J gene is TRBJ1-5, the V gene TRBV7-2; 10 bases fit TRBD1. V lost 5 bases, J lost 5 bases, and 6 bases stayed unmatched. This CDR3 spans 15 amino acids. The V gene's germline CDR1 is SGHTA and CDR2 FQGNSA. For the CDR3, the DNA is TGTGCCAGCAGCCCGCGGACAGGGGGGGATCAGCCCCAGCATTTT. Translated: CASSPRTGGDQPQHF. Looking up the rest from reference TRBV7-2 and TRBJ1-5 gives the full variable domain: GAGVSQSPSNKVTEKGKDVELRCDPISGHTALYWYRQSLGQGLEFLIYFQGNSAPDKSGLPSDRFSAERTGGSVSTLTIQRTQQEDSAVYLCASSPRTGGDQPQHFGDGTRLSIL.

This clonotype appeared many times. The CDR3 reads CASSLRSLNNSPLHF. As DNA, the CDR3 is TGTGCCAGCAGCCTTCGGTCGCTAAATAATTCACCCCTCCACTTT. V usage is TRBV7-9 and J usage is TRBJ1-6; D unclear. The V and J ends lost 5 bases and 5 bases respectively, with 13 bases between them. Per the germline V gene, CDR1 is SEHNR and CDR2 is FQNEAQ (reference sequence). This CDR3 is built from 15 residues.